Here is one T cell receptor (beta chain) with its context. This clone appeared once. Its antigen remains unidentified. Per-nucleotide qualities are absent, and no much larger clonotype sits a single base away. What the time point label conveys for this sample: about 28 days (+/-7) after the second vaccine dose. AZD1222 recipients whose second dose came at about 4 weeks and those whose second dose came at about 12 weeks were combined into one group, since spike-specific TCR depth and breadth did not differ between the two schedules. Samples from vaccinated people were obtained from the UK trials COV001 and COV002, which included a single-blind randomized controlled phase 2/3 trial of AZD1222 (ChAdOx1 nCoV-19) in healthy adults. Trial participant PBMC samples were collected at day 0 and day 28 after the second dose for TCRbeta chain sequencing. The CDR3 sequence holds 15 residues, the cysteine and phenylalanine included. Only the CDR3 region is kept as DNA, spanning 45 bases read in frame from base 1. V loses 3 bases of germline sequence and J loses 0 bases, and the interval between the two ends is 12 bases. From a lookup of the germline V gene, CDR1 and CDR2 are SGDLS and YYNGEE.

This sample was taken from a study of T cell responses to AZD1222 COVID-19 vaccine (dated by TCRdb to 2020 to 2023). Notes on the research overall: TCR sequencing covered over 230 trial participants: about 210 given two doses of AZD1222 and approximately 26 given two doses of MenACWY control vaccine. Trial participants were enrolled by age into 18-55, 56-69 and 70-plus year subgroups, with about 150, 27 and 61 TCR-sequenced participants respectively.

The full study reports these points: Most participants were white British and females outnumbered males, and the authors suggested that clonal diversity may have been underestimated. In the small 56-69-year group, the increase in depth fell short of significance, most likely because of low power. A significant rise in spike-specific TCR breadth and depth was observed after two AZD1222 doses relative to day 0 and relative to MenACWY recipients. Conclusions about previously exposed vaccinees were limited because only a handful of AZD1222 recipients were SARS-CoV-2 seropositive at baseline. Nearly half of unique spike-specific TCRs reportedly recognized epitopes outside regions mutated in the B.1.351 and B.1.1.7 variants. Because no samples from the day 14 peak response were available, repertoires could be characterized only after the peak T cell response. The whole spike protein was spanned by vaccine-associated CD4 TCRs, and dominant responses were seen in regions 160-218 and 743-854.

The CDR3 regions of human TCRbeta chains were subjected to immunosequencing. In the authors' own workflow: TCRs in the repertoires were compared against a reference library of SARS-CoV-2-specific TCRs that had been generated with the MIRA antigen-specificity platform. Breadth was defined as the fraction of unique TCRs that were SARS-CoV-2-associated, and depth was defined as the fraction of total T cells that were SARS-CoV-2-associated. Using the MIRA data, each spike-specific TCR was assigned both to the spike region to which the TCR was reactive and to a CD4 or CD8 class. Log10-transformed breadth and depth values were compared by one-way ANOVA with Sidak's multiple comparisons tests. The table was pulled from immuneACCESS by TCRdb, which kept in-frame rearrangements only. Such tables lose some clones; where checked, under half of the loss comes from unresolved V genes, and the rest has no known cause. That table furnishes V, J and clone size, whereas the DNA furnished D and trimming. For this sample the table gives tens of thousands of clones, of which roughly 90% were detected only once. Roughly 12% of the sample lies in the top ten.

The sequence derives from an adult who received the AZD1222 COVID-19 vaccine. The chain links TRBV9 with TRBJ1-1, with the identity of the D gene unclear. The sequences come from peripheral blood, collected 28 days after the second AZD1222 dose. The nucleotides are TGTGCCAGCAGCGGGGGAGGGCGGCTGAACACTGAAGCTTTCTTT. This translates into CASSGGGRLNTEAFF.